A single sample gave rise to the 14 T cell receptor beta chains below, sequenced in a study of CD8+ T cells in alopecia areata. Sequencing relied on a cDNA template that was reverse transcribed from extracted RNA. Profiled with immunoSEQ multiplex PCR; TCRdb holds only in-frame clones, not every one. The profile shows 100,000 to 150,000 clones, 47% of them singletons. Material: NKG2D-low CD8+ T cells sorted from blood. Receptors were obtained from a human donor with alopecia areata.

The chain couples TRBV29-1 to TRBJ2-1; no clear D. Looked up from germline, CDR1 is SQVTM and CDR2 is ANQGSEA. V lost 4 bases and J lost 2, with 15 bases in between. CDR3 size: 15 residues. The CDR3 DNA reads as TGCAGCGTTGTCCCCCCTTCAGAGACCTACAATGAGCAGTTCTTC. Protein product: CSVVPPSETYNEQFF.

The rearrangement joins TRBV28 to TRBJ2-7, with 7 bases fitting TRBD1. V lost 6 bases and J lost 2; bases outside the gene matches: 10. The CDR3 runs to 15 residues. Per germline, CDR1 MDHEN and CDR2 SYDVKM. The CDR3 nucleotides read TGTGCCAGCAGCAAGATTCGGACAGGTACCTACGAGCAGTACTTC. Its translation: CASSKIRTGTYEQYF.

This clone has only a few counts. This rearrangement joins TRBV28 to TRBJ2-1, with 15 bases aligning to TRBD2. V gave up 11 bases and J gave up 4 bases; unmatched junction bases: 18. The germline V gene has CDR1 MDHEN and CDR2 SYDVKM. The CDR3 covers 19 residues. CDR3 in amino acids: CAAVPVSGLAGGEYNEQFF. The DNA for the CDR3 is TGTGCCGCCGTCCCGGTATCTGGACTAGCGGGAGGGGAATACAATGAGCAGTTCTTC.

The chain joins TRBV4-1 to TRBJ2-1; 11 bases agree with TRBD2. CDR3 length: 15 amino acids. V lost 0 bases to trimming and J lost 7 bases; unmatched junction nucleotides: 2. From germline, CDR1 is MGHRA and CDR2 YSYEKL. As DNA, the CDR3 is TGCGCCAGCAGCCAAGATCCTAGCGGGGGGAATGAGCAGTTCTTC. It encodes CASSQDPSGGNEQFF.

This chain uses TRBV30 with TRBJ2-7, with D possibly TRBD1 on 8 matching bases. The CDR3 covers 15 residues. Germline CDR1 reads GTSNPN; CDR2 reads SVGIG (reference sequence). V lost 2 bases and J lost 2, with 16 bases in between. The chain's CDR3 is CAWSRGDRLTYEQYF. CDR3 nucleotides: TGTGCCTGGAGTCGGGGGGACAGGTTGACCTACGAGCAGTACTTC.

This clone was seen more than once but under ten times. V and J are TRBV29-1 and TRBJ2-1; tentatively, D is TRBD1 (5 bases). Germline loops: CDR1 SQVTM, CDR2 ANQGSEA. V was pared by 3 bases and J by 8 bases, with 17 bases between. This CDR3 has 14 amino acids. The CDR3 region has the DNA TGCAGCGTTGAGGGGCCCAGGGCTGCGCATGAGCAGTTCTTC. It specifies CSVEGPRAAHEQFF.

This clone was seen more than once but under ten times. J is TRBJ1-4 and V is TRBV29-1; TRBD1 is a possible D gene (5 bases). The CDR3 runs to 15 residues. Trimming took 5 bases from V and 4 from J, leaving 17 bases between them. The germline V gene encodes CDR1 SQVTM and CDR2 ANQGSEA. CDR3 sequence: CSVWARELGNEKLFF. CDR3 DNA sequence: TGCAGCGTTTGGGCCAGGGAGTTGGGTAATGAAAAACTGTTTTTT.

The chain recombines TRBV6-6 with TRBJ1-1, with a tentative D call TRBD1 (5 bases). The germline V and J ends were trimmed by 5 bases and 5 bases, with 9 bases remaining between them. The CDR3 totals 12 residues. Germline assignment: CDR1 MNHNY and CDR2 SVGAGI (reference sequence). The CDR3 spells CASSPTETEAFF. CDR3 sequence (DNA): TGTGCCAGCAGTCCGACAGAAACTGAAGCTTTCTTT.

This clone was recorded a few times. V and J are TRBV29-1 and TRBJ1-2, with a tentative D call TRBD1 (6 bases). Germline V gene data show CDR1 as SQVTM and CDR2 as ANQGSEA. This CDR3 comprises 16 residues. Trimming took off 0 bases at V and 8 bases at J, with 22 bases between the two ends. The CDR3 loop is CSVEDLSQGRNHGYTF. CDR3 nucleotide sequence: TGCAGCGTTGAAGATCTCAGTCAGGGGAGGAACCACGGCTACACCTTC.

This clone was seen a few times. CDR3 DNA: TGCAGCGTTTTGAGTGGTCTAGCAGATTACAATGAGCAGTTCTTC. This gives the protein CSVLSGLADYNEQFF. This chain connects TRBV29-1 to TRBJ2-1; D is perhaps TRBD2 (5 bases). Germline V gene lookup returns CDR1 SQVTM and CDR2 ANQGSEA. The CDR3 has 15 amino acids. V lost 5 bases and J 4 bases, leaving 18 bases between the germline ends.

This clone was recorded a few times. This chain links TRBV9 with TRBJ2-4; TRBD2 matches 8 bases. CDR1 and CDR2 from the germline V gene are SGDLS and YYNGEE. Unmatched junction bases numbered 3, after V lost 2 bases and J lost 2 bases. CDR3 length: 15 residues. The CDR3 nucleotides are TGTGCCAGCAGCGTGAGCGGGAGTCCCAAAAACATTCAGTACTTC. It is translated as CASSVSGSPKNIQYF.

The CDR3 coding sequence is TGCAGCTCAGGCGGGATCTATGGCTACACCTTC. Residues: CSSGGIYGYTF. The J gene is TRBJ1-2, the V gene TRBV29-1; no reliable D call. The CDR3 spans 11 residues. V was shortened by 8 bases and J by 4 bases, with 11 bases between the two germline ends. Germline loops: CDR1 SQVTM, CDR2 ANQGSEA.

The rearrangement joins TRBV7-9 to TRBJ1-1, with 8 positions matching TRBD1. V dropped 5 bases and J dropped 6; count of bases not matched to a gene: 11. The CDR3 contains 15 residues. CDR1 and CDR2 (germline): SEHNR, FQNEAQ (reference sequence). CDR3 protein: CASSHRTGPASEAFF. DNA of the CDR3: TGTGCCAGCAGCCACCGGACAGGGCCAGCGTCTGAAGCTTTCTTT.

This clone was seen a handful of times. The genes are TRBV7-9 and TRBJ2-1, with D maybe TRBD2 (6 bases). From germline, CDR1 is SEHNR and CDR2 FQNEAQ (reference sequence). The ends were cut back, 1 base at V and 0 bases at J, with 10 bases in the middle. CDR3 length: 16 residues. The DNA for the CDR3 is TGTGCCAGCAGCTTAGATTACGGGAGCTCCTACAATGAGCAGTTCTTC. It translates to CASSLDYGSSYNEQFF.